Shown below are 3 T cell receptor beta chains from a single sample sequenced in a study of identical twins. TCRdb analysed the 5' RACE reads with MiXCR anew, one entry per CDR3 protein. This repertoire shows some 1,700,000 distinct CDR3 sequences, 32% found once; its top ten account for more than 0.25%. The sample consisted of cord blood. These receptors originate from a newborn girl in good health.

This clonotype was recorded many times. The chain has TRBV3-1 and TRBJ2-1; D is possibly TRBD2 (5 bases). Germline V gives CDR1 LGHDT, CDR2 YNNKEL (reference sequence). The CDR3 spans 14 residues. V gave up 3 bases and J gave up 5 bases, with 11 bases separating them. In DNA form, the CDR3 reads TGTGCCAGCAGCCAGGATCCCGGGGACAATGAGCAGTTCTTC. Encoded protein: CASSQDPGDNEQFF.

The rearrangement uses TRBV7-9 and TRBJ2-5; 10 nucleotides align to TRBD2. Germline CDR1 and CDR2: SEHNR and FQNEAQ (reference sequence). This CDR3 contains 16 residues. V lost 5 bases, J lost 1 base, and 7 bases stayed unmatched. Here the CDR3 DNA reads TGTGCCAGCAGCCTCCTCACTAGCGGGATCCAAGAGACCCAGTACTTC. It is translated as CASSLLTSGIQETQYF. The variable domain in full, with the rest retrieved from reference TRBV7-9 and TRBJ2-5, is DTGVSQNPRHKITKRGQNVTFRCDPISEHNRLYWYRQTLGQGPEFLTYFQNEAQLEKSRLLSDRFSAERPKGSFSTLEIQRTEQGDSAMYLCASSLLTSGIQETQYFGPGTRLLVL.

This clonotype was seen ten or more times. V and J are TRBV5-1 and TRBJ2-5; D is uncertain. This CDR3 spans 13 amino acids. V shed 2 bases and J shed 5 bases, with 10 bases lying between them. CDR1 SGHRS and CDR2 YFSETQ come from the germline V gene. The CDR3 reads CASSLALYETQYF. CDR3 nucleotides: TGCGCCAGCAGCTTAGCACTCTACGAGACCCAGTACTTC.